Presented here are 13 T cell receptor beta chains from one specimen sequenced in a study of blood T cell repertoires in COVID-19. TCRdb's table, derived via immunoSEQ multiplex PCR, lists solely in-frame clones and lacks some. The data contain about 350,000 clones, roughly nine tenths of them seen just once; the ten biggest clones take up 3% to 4.5%. Sequencing used peripheral blood. The origin of the receptors is an older woman with COVID-19, enrolled during active disease.

The V and J genes are TRBV10-3 and TRBJ1-1; no clear D. The CDR3 contains 13 residues. Germline assignment: CDR1 ENHRY and CDR2 SYGVKD. V dropped 1 base and J dropped 3 bases, with 6 bases sitting between them. This CDR3 reads CAISEYAYTEAFF. The CDR3 nucleotides are TGTGCCATCAGTGAGTATGCGTACACTGAAGCTTTCTTT.

This clone has more than one count but fewer than ten. J is TRBJ2-2 and V is TRBV10-1, with D maybe TRBD2 (6 bases). The V end lost 0 bases, the J end lost 6 bases, and 20 bases lay between the germline ends. The length of the CDR3 is 18 residues. Germline V gene data show CDR1 as WNHNN and CDR2 as SYGVQD (reference sequence). CDR3 nucleotide sequence: TGCGCCAGCAGTGAGTCGAGGAGGGAGAACGCTCTACCCGGGGAGCTGTTTTTT. It yields the protein CASSESRRENALPGELFF.

This clone has only a few counts. The chain is built from TRBV7-6 and TRBJ2-7; 7 positions agree with TRBD2. Germline CDR1 is SGHVS and CDR2 is FNYEAQ. The CDR3 runs 15 residues. Trimming cost V 4 bases and J 0 bases; bases outside gene matches: 6. The CDR3 region is CASSSQWTSSYEQYF. The DNA for the CDR3 is TGTGCCAGCAGCTCGCAGTGGACTAGCTCCTACGAGCAGTACTTC.

In this sample, this clone turned up once. This chain connects TRBV6-5 to TRBJ2-7; TRBD2 agrees at 11 bases. Looked up from germline, CDR1 is MNHEY and CDR2 is SVGAGI. Trimming took 7 bases from V and 2 from J; bases not matched to a gene: 7. The length of the CDR3 is 15 residues. CDR3 DNA sequence: TGTGCCAGCACCCCTAGCGGGGGGCTACCCTACGAGCAGTACTTC. This translates into CASTPSGGLPYEQYF.

The rearrangement joins TRBV6-5 to TRBJ1-1; the D gene is possibly TRBD1 (5 bases). In germline, CDR1 is MNHEY, CDR2 SVGAGI. The V gene lost 10 bases and the J gene lost 1 base, with 16 bases spanning the gap. This CDR3 comprises 14 residues. CDR3 protein: CATSSRRGNTEAFF. The CDR3 DNA reads TGTGCCACCAGCAGTCGTAGGGGGAACACTGAAGCTTTCTTT.

The chain has TRBV27 and TRBJ2-7; 9 nucleotides agree with TRBD2. The CDR3 length is 15 residues. CDR1 and CDR2 from the germline V gene are MNHEY and SMNVEV (reference sequence). V shed 0 bases and J 3 bases; nucleotides not matched to a gene: 3. The CDR3 DNA is TGTGCCAGCAGTTTATCGAGGCGGGGGGGCTACGAGCAGTACTTC. Amino acid sequence: CASSLSRRGGYEQYF.

The CDR3 region has the DNA TGTGCCAGCACCCTTCAGGGGATCTACGAGCAGTACTTC. It codes for CASTLQGIYEQYF. The chain joins TRBV12-3 or TRBV12-4 to TRBJ2-7; tentative D call: TRBD1 (6 bases). V dropped 7 bases and J dropped 3 bases, with 13 bases sitting between them. The CDR3 sequence is 13 residues long.

V is TRBV18 and J is TRBJ2-5; 12 bases match TRBD1. Trimming at V came to 4 bases and at J to 3 bases, leaving 3 bases not matched to a gene. This CDR3 is 15 amino acids long. The germline V gene has CDR1 KGHSH and CDR2 LQKENI. The CDR3 nucleotides are TGTGCCAGCTCACGGGACAGGGGGCTAGAAGAGACCCAGTACTTC. Translation: CASSRDRGLEETQYF.

The V call is TRBV11-2, the J call TRBJ2-7; 12 bases agree with TRBD2. Trimming cost V 7 bases and J 5 bases; bases outside gene matches: 6. The CDR3 covers 14 residues. CDR1 is SGHAT and CDR2 is FQNNGV in the germline V gene. CDR3 sequence reads: CASTRTSGADEQYF. In DNA, the CDR3 is TGTGCCAGCACCCGGACTAGCGGGGCCGACGAGCAGTACTTC.

The chain employs TRBV12-3 or TRBV12-4 and TRBJ2-5; TRBD1 matches at 7 bases. Trimming cost V 7 bases and J 4 bases; bases outside gene matches: 6. The CDR3 runs to 13 residues. CDR3 amino acids: CASTTTGSETQYF. The CDR3 nucleotides read TGTGCCAGCACAACGACAGGGTCAGAGACCCAGTACTTC.

The table lists this clone with a few counts. The V call is TRBV6-5, the J call TRBJ2-1; perhaps TRBD1 as D (5 bases). This CDR3 has 15 amino acids. Germline V gene lookup returns CDR1 MNHEY and CDR2 SVGAGI. V was clipped by 6 bases and J by 8 bases, with 20 bases between them. In DNA form, the CDR3 reads TGTGCCAGCAGATCAGGGTTAAGCAGATCACATGAGCAGTTCTTC. Translation gives CASRSGLSRSHEQFF.

This rearrangement joins TRBV19 to TRBJ2-2, with D possibly TRBD1 on 6 matching bases. This CDR3 has 13 amino acids. Germline V gives CDR1 LNHDA, CDR2 SQIVND (reference sequence). V lost 8 bases to trimming and J lost 2 bases, with 9 bases between them. The CDR3 is CASQGGNTGELFF. CDR3 in DNA: TGTGCCAGTCAAGGGGGTAACACCGGGGAGCTGTTTTTT.

The CDR3 sequence: CASTPRRGGLLYGYTF. The CDR3 DNA reads as TGTGCCAGCACCCCCAGACGAGGGGGCCTACTCTATGGCTACACCTTC. The chain is built from TRBV27 and TRBJ1-2; 7 bases map to TRBD1. V lost 7 bases to trimming and J lost 4 bases; unmatched junction nucleotides: 15. This CDR3 spans 16 amino acids. CDR1 is MNHEY, CDR2 SMNVEV, per germline (reference sequence).